This TCR beta chain was recorded in a study of regulatory T cells in long-lasting Graves disease. Regarding the study as a whole: Sample size, which was small, may have reduced accuracy.

Time point denoted: newly diagnosed GD, antithyroid drugs for less than 3 months. TCR sequences were obtained from RNA taken from PBMCs. Patients came from an endocrinology department in Xi'an, China. Through Arm-PCR of CDR3 regions and iRepertoire HTBI primers, TCR beta libraries were built. TCRdb independently ran MiXCR on the multiplex PCR reads; one entry per CDR3 protein. The sample has 350,000 to 450,000 distinct CDR3 sequences; 15% are singletons. Remarks on this clonotype: Its antigen is unknown.

V was cut by 3 bases and J by 2 bases, with 11 bases left in between. This CDR3 region has 14 residues. This sample was shared with a second study, whose subject was T cells in Graves' hyperthyroidism and ophthalmopathy. Turning to that study: The TCR CDR3 first-round RT-PCR relied on the HTBI primer set.

The V gene is TRBV12-3 or TRBV12-4, the J gene TRBJ2-7, with D possibly being TRBD2 (5 bases). The sequence was collected from a woman aged 40 to 55 with Graves disease. The sequencing here drew on peripheral blood mononuclear cells (PBMCs), taken at new diagnosis, from a patient treated with antithyroid drugs. The CDR3 region has the DNA TGTGCCAGCAGTTTTTATAGCGCCACCTACGAGCAGTACTTC. This encodes CASSFYSATYEQYF.